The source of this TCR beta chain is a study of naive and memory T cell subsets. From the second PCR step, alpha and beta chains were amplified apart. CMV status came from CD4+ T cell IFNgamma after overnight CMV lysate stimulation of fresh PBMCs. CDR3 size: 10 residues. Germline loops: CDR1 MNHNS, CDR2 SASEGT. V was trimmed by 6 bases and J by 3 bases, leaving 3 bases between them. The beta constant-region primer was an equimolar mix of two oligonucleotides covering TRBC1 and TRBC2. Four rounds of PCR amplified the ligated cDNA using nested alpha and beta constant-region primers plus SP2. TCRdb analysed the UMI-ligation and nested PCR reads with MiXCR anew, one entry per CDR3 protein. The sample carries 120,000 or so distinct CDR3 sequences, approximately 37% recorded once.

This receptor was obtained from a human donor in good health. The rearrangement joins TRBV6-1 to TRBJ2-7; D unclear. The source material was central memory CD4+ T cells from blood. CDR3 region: CASRNYEQYF. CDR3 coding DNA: TGTGCCAGCAGGAACTACGAGCAGTACTTC.